Detailed here is one T cell receptor (beta chain). What it binds is unknown. The PCR ran on 60 Vbeta and 13 Jbeta primers. Produced via immunoSEQ multiplex PCR; TCRdb's table is partial and in-frame only. The sample yields over 65,000 clones, about 79% seen once. This entry is derived from a study of cytomegalovirus exposure and HLA in healthy donors. Between the trimmed V and J ends, which lost 3 bases and 2 bases, there was a span of 11 bases. The CDR3 runs 14 residues. Notes on the study in general: The CMV antigen specificity of a few CMV-associated chains was confirmed through in vitro analysis. Most CMV-associated TCR beta chains appeared HLA-restricted in a later analysis.

The sequence derives from a woman aged 35 to 49 in good health and CMV-seronegative. The chain has TRBV23-1 and TRBJ2-7; unclear D gene. TRBV23-1 qualifies as an ORF whose function is uncertain. The sequenced sample consisted of PBMCs. CDR3 sequence reads: CASSHRTSAYEQYF. The CDR3 DNA reads TGCGCCAGCAGTCATCGAACGTCGGCCTACGAGCAGTACTTC.